A selection of T cell receptor beta chains follows, all from one sample in a study of cytomegalovirus exposure and HLA in healthy donors. Clones were sequenced by immunoSEQ multiplex PCR, and TCRdb holds only the in-frame ones, with some missing. The data contain about 120,000 clones, roughly 70% of them singletons. Sequenced: PBMCs. These receptors all come from a woman in her 40s in good health and CMV-seropositive. CDR3s include the opening cysteine and the closing phenylalanine or tryptophan. D genes are given only for firm matches. Only some rows state a clone size, as once, few, many or a class for expanded clones.

D	V	size	J	DNA	CDR3
TRBD1	TRBV15	.	TRBJ1-5	TGTGCCACTGTAGGACAGGGTCTCTATAGCAATCAGCCCCAGCATTTT	CATVGQGLYSNQPQHF
TRBD1	TRBV19	.	TRBJ2-1	TGTGCCAGTACTAAGACAGGGGATTACAATGAGCAGTTCTTC	CASTKTGDYNEQFF
.	TRBV14	.	TRBJ1-5	TGTGCCAGCAGCCAAGATGGGCAGGGGAAGGGTTATAGCAATCAGCCCCAGCATTTT	CASSQDGQGKGYSNQPQHF
TRBD1	TRBV5-6	.	TRBJ1-2	TGTGCCAGCAGCTTGGGGACAGGGAATCGTAACTATGGCTACACCTTC	CASSLGTGNRNYGYTF
.	TRBV9	.	TRBJ1-4	TGTGCCAGCAGCAAAACGGGAGTCCTTAATGAAAAACTGTTTTTT	CASSKTGVLNEKLFF
.	TRBV28	.	TRBJ1-1	TGTGCCAGCAGTTTGCAACCTATGGAGGCTTTCTTT	CASSLQPMEAFF
TRBD1	TRBV4-3	few	TRBJ2-1	TGCGCCAGCAGCCAAGATAAGACAGGGCGCAATGAGCAGTTCTTC	CASSQDKTGRNEQFF
TRBD1	TRBV5-6	.	TRBJ2-7	TGTGCCAGCAGCCGGGACAGGGGGACCGACGAGCAGTACTTC	CASSRDRGTDEQYF
.	TRBV7-2	few	TRBJ1-2	TGTGCCAGCAGCTTGCGAAACTATGGCTACACCTTC	CASSLRNYGYTF
TRBD2	TRBV5-1	.	TRBJ2-5	TGCGCCAGCAGCTTGACGGGCGGGAGGGCCTATGAAGAGACCCAGTACTTC	CASSLTGGRAYEETQYF
TRBD1	TRBV6-1	.	TRBJ1-2	TGTGCCAGCAGTGAATCGGCAGGGGGTGCTTATGGCTACACCTTC	CASSESAGGAYGYTF
.	TRBV2	.	TRBJ1-5	TGTGCCAGCAGTTCGACAGATTATAGCAATCAGCCCCAGCATTTT	CASSSTDYSNQPQHF
.	TRBV4-3	.	TRBJ1-2	TGCGCCAGCAGCCATCTCAGGGTGGTAGGGTATGGCTACACCTTC	CASSHLRVVGYGYTF
TRBD1	TRBV10-3	.	TRBJ1-2	TGTGCCATCAGTGACCCCCGACAGGGGCTCTATGGCTACACCTTC	CAISDPRQGLYGYTF
.	TRBV6-5	.	TRBJ1-1	TGTGCCAGCATCGCCAGTGCGAACACTGAAGCTTTCTTT	CASIASANTEAFF
.	TRBV27	.	TRBJ1-4	TGTGCCGCGGGGGGACCTATGGGAAAACTGTTTTTT	CAAGGPMGKLFF
.	TRBV5-6	.	TRBJ2-5	TGTGCCAGCAGCTTAATCTCAGAGACCCAGTACTTC	CASSLISETQYF
.	TRBV7-8	.	TRBJ2-2	TGTGCCAGCAGCTTAATTAAATCCGGGGAGCTGTTTTTT	CASSLIKSGELFF